The present T cell receptor beta chain was sequenced within a study of T-cell memory formation after mild COVID-19. TCRdb reanalysed the 5' RACE reads using MiXCR and keeps one entry per CDR3 protein. The table lists 550,000 to 600,000 distinct CDR3 sequences, 15% to 20% of them singletons, with roughly 7.7% in the top ten. The CDR3 spans 16 residues. V trimming: 3 bases; J trimming: 5 bases; junction bases outside the gene matches: 10. Germline V CDR1 and CDR2: SEHNR, FQNEAQ (reference sequence). The V gene is TRBV7-9, the J gene TRBJ1-1; 9 bases agree with TRBD1. The material sequenced was PBMCs or a T cell subset sorted from them (not recorded which). This receptor was taken from an adult woman who had mild COVID-19 (a few samples of this study predate the infection). Cell type and time point are not known. CDR3 sequence: CASSLGQGDRGTEAFF. DNA for the CDR3: TGTGCCAGCAGCTTGGGACAGGGTGATAGGGGAACTGAAGCTTTCTTT.